Below, one T cell receptor (beta chain) is given with its context. The PCR used 60 Vbeta and 13 Jbeta primers. Profiled with immunoSEQ multiplex PCR; TCRdb holds only in-frame clones, not every one. The data show some 130,000 clones, with less than 80% seen just once and about 7% held by the top ten. The source of the sample is a study of cytomegalovirus exposure and HLA in healthy donors. V lost 4 bases to trimming and J lost 0 bases, with 13 bases between them. CDR1 and CDR2 (germline): SQVTM, ANQGSEA. CDR3 size: 15 residues. The chain uses TRBV29-1 and TRBJ1-3; maybe TRBD1 (6 bases). Sequenced material: PBMCs. This TCR derives from a man aged 40-50 years in good health and CMV-seropositive. The CDR3 DNA sequence: TGCAGCGTTGGGACAGCTCCCAGCTCTGGAAACACCATATATTTT. Protein product: CSVGTAPSSGNTIYF.